The 8 T cell receptor beta chains given below trace back to one sample, sequenced in a study of CD8 T cells in ankylosing spondylitis. MiXCR, run by TCRdb on the 5' RACE reads, gives a single entry per CDR3 protein. The top ten clones hold about 8.3% of a sample with 150,000 to 200,000 distinct CDR3 sequences, 15% to 20% of them seen once. The sequencing input was blood, either unsorted or a sorted T cell fraction (not recorded which). These TCRs come from a male donor with ankylosing spondylitis or in good health (not recorded which).

This clonotype was seen a handful of times. V and J are TRBV6-5 and TRBJ1-1; D gene unclear. V dropped 7 bases and J dropped 4 bases, with 16 bases sitting between them. The CDR3 length is 14 residues. CDR1 MNHEY and CDR2 SVGAGI come from the germline V gene. The CDR3 sequence: CASKSPLRVTEAFF. CDR3 nucleotides: TGTGCCAGCAAGTCTCCTCTGAGGGTCACTGAAGCTTTCTTT.

The genes are TRBV6-5 and TRBJ2-1, with D maybe TRBD2 (5 bases). This CDR3 has 17 residues. Per the germline V gene, CDR1 is MNHEY and CDR2 is SVGAGI. The V and J ends lost 0 bases and 6 bases respectively, with 18 bases between them. CDR3 DNA: TGTGCCAGCAGTTACTCGATATGGGCGGGTTCCCCCAATGAGCAGTTCTTC. Its protein product is CASSYSIWAGSPNEQFF.

The chain employs TRBV29-1 and TRBJ2-7, with D possibly matching TRBD2 (5 bases). The CDR3 runs to 11 residues. Trimming took 4 bases from V and 6 from J, leaving 10 bases between them. CDR1 is SQVTM and CDR2 is ANQGSEA in the germline V gene. The CDR3 region is CSVGSGFEQYF. The CDR3 DNA follows: TGCAGCGTTGGATCGGGGTTCGAGCAGTACTTC.

This chain connects TRBV2 to TRBJ2-3; TRBD2 matches 8 bases. This CDR3 has 14 amino acids. Germline CDR1 SNHLY, CDR2 FYNNEI. After removal of 6 bases from V and 6 bases from J, the junction contained 8 bases not matched to a gene. Written as DNA, the CDR3 is TGTGCCAGCAGGGTGCCGGGAGGGGCGGATACGCAGTATTTT. It codes for CASRVPGGADTQYF.

This clonotype came up a few times. The chain combines TRBV29-1 with TRBJ2-7, with 9 bases identical to TRBD1. J lost 1 base, V lost 5 bases, and 6 bases had no gene match. CDR3 size: 14 residues. Germline V gene lookup returns CDR1 SQVTM and CDR2 ANQGSEA. The CDR3 coding sequence is TGCAGCGTTTCTGGGACAGGGAAGTCCTACGAGCAGTACTTC. As protein: CSVSGTGKSYEQYF.

Comments on this clonotype: A much larger clone lies one base from this, so it may be a read error. This chain uses TRBV10-3 with TRBJ2-7, with TRBD2 identical over 8 bases. The CDR3 has 14 residues. Germline CDR1 is ENHRY and CDR2 is SYGVKD. V lost 11 bases and J lost 5; bases outside the gene matches: 14. CDR3 residues: CAAKDIAGSDEQYF. The CDR3 DNA reads as TGTGCCGCGAAAGATATAGCGGGATCCGACGAGCAGTACTTC.

This clonotype was detected many times. The chain is built from TRBV10-3 and TRBJ2-7, with D unresolved. This CDR3 is 12 amino acids long. Germline values: CDR1 ENHRY, CDR2 SYGVKD. Trimming left V 0 bases short and J 5 bases short, with 5 bases between. The CDR3 loop reads CAISESLNEQYF. The CDR3 bases are TGTGCCATCAGTGAGTCGCTCAACGAGCAGTACTTC.

This clonotype was counted at least ten times. The chain has TRBV27 and TRBJ1-1, with a tentative D call TRBD1 (5 bases). The CDR3 is 14 amino acids. Germline CDR1 and CDR2: MNHEY and SMNVEV (reference sequence). V was clipped by 6 bases and J by 5 bases, with 16 bases between them. The CDR3 region is CASSPLRGNTEAFF. The CDR3 DNA is TGTGCCAGCAGCCCTTTGAGGGGCAATACTGAAGCTTTCTTT.